These T cell receptor beta chains were read from a single sample in a study of CD8 T cells in ankylosing spondylitis. Via MiXCR, TCRdb re-called the 5' RACE reads, giving one row per CDR3 protein. The data show about 840,000 distinct CDR3 sequences, 12% seen once. The sample consisted of blood, either unsorted or a sorted T cell fraction (not recorded which). All receptors come from a male donor with ankylosing spondylitis. CDR3s leave out the opening cysteine and the closing phenylalanine or tryptophan. D genes are given only for firm matches.

cdr3_aa: AWSVRWRGDGYT
cdr3_length: 12
j_call: TRBJ1-2
d_call: .
v_call: TRBV30

cdr3_aa: ASSLISREGEAF
cdr3_length: 12
j_call: TRBJ1-1
d_call: .
v_call: TRBV5-1

cdr3_aa: CASDPGILGPYEQY
cdr3_length: 14
j_call: TRBJ2-7
d_call: .
v_call: TRBV20-1

cdr3_aa: ASSLRPLAGGDYEQY
cdr3_length: 15
j_call: TRBJ2-7
d_call: TRBD2
v_call: TRBV7-2

cdr3_aa: SATGGLVSYNEQF
cdr3_length: 13
j_call: TRBJ2-1
d_call: TRBD2
v_call: TRBV20-1

cdr3_aa: ASSLKDRVAYT
cdr3_length: 11
j_call: TRBJ1-2
d_call: TRBD1
v_call: TRBV7-2

cdr3_aa: SARDFGGITDTQY
cdr3_length: 13
j_call: TRBJ2-3
d_call: .
v_call: TRBV20-1

cdr3_aa: SARSPGTSGGRVEQF
cdr3_length: 15
j_call: TRBJ2-1
d_call: TRBD2
v_call: TRBV20-1

cdr3_aa: ASSYQQGDNQPQH
cdr3_length: 13
j_call: TRBJ1-5
d_call: .
v_call: TRBV6-5

cdr3_aa: ASSPPEGLAKNIQY
cdr3_length: 14
j_call: TRBJ2-4
d_call: .
v_call: TRBV7-2

cdr3_aa: ASSLAKTSSFSSYNEQF
cdr3_length: 17
j_call: TRBJ2-1
d_call: .
v_call: TRBV7-7

cdr3_aa: ATTDREGDQPQH
cdr3_length: 12
j_call: TRBJ1-5
d_call: TRBD1
v_call: TRBV6-2/TRBV6-3

cdr3_aa: ASSLTGTSEQY
cdr3_length: 11
j_call: TRBJ2-7
d_call: TRBD2
v_call: TRBV7-2

cdr3_aa: ASREGTNNEQF
cdr3_length: 11
j_call: TRBJ2-1
d_call: .
v_call: TRBV5-1

cdr3_aa: ASKGEGQKV
cdr3_length: 9
j_call: TRBJ2-7
d_call: .
v_call: TRBV28

cdr3_aa: AISESQATGGRQPQH
cdr3_length: 15
j_call: TRBJ1-5
d_call: TRBD1
v_call: TRBV10-3

cdr3_aa: ASRKYGNNEQY
cdr3_length: 11
j_call: TRBJ2-7
d_call: .
v_call: TRBV2

cdr3_aa: ASGFGGDRKAF
cdr3_length: 11
j_call: TRBJ1-1
d_call: TRBD1
v_call: TRBV12-5

cdr3_aa: ASSPQRADTQY
cdr3_length: 11
j_call: TRBJ2-3
d_call: .
v_call: TRBV7-2

cdr3_aa: ASSLDRVGLANEKLF
cdr3_length: 15
j_call: TRBJ1-4
d_call: .
v_call: TRBV5-1

cdr3_aa: ASSLGGTSLTGELF
cdr3_length: 14
j_call: TRBJ2-2
d_call: .
v_call: TRBV5-1

cdr3_aa: ASERLAGAGNNEQF
cdr3_length: 14
j_call: TRBJ2-1
d_call: TRBD2
v_call: TRBV2

cdr3_aa: ASTRPENTEAF
cdr3_length: 11
j_call: TRBJ1-1
d_call: .
v_call: TRBV12-3/TRBV12-4

cdr3_aa: ASSPLGNEQF
cdr3_length: 10
j_call: TRBJ2-1
d_call: .
v_call: TRBV11-2

cdr3_aa: SATEAGGYEQY
cdr3_length: 11
j_call: TRBJ2-7
d_call: TRBD2
v_call: TRBV20-1

cdr3_aa: ATQGTSAYNEQF
cdr3_length: 12
j_call: TRBJ2-1
d_call: TRBD2
v_call: TRBV11-2

cdr3_aa: ASSQGRQNSPLH
cdr3_length: 12
j_call: TRBJ1-6
d_call: .
v_call: TRBV4-2

cdr3_aa: ASSLVGQSSYEQY
cdr3_length: 13
j_call: TRBJ2-7
d_call: .
v_call: TRBV7-2

cdr3_aa: SVDDGGNIQY
cdr3_length: 10
j_call: TRBJ2-4
d_call: .
v_call: TRBV29-1

cdr3_aa: ASSLRIAGGDEQY
cdr3_length: 13
j_call: TRBJ2-7
d_call: TRBD2
v_call: TRBV7-2

cdr3_aa: SLTEEYGYT
cdr3_length: 9
j_call: TRBJ1-2
d_call: .
v_call: TRBV20-1

cdr3_aa: ASRPSGTGQDTQY
cdr3_length: 13
j_call: TRBJ2-3
d_call: TRBD1
v_call: TRBV6-1

cdr3_aa: ASSYSSGGLLGYT
cdr3_length: 13
j_call: TRBJ1-2
d_call: TRBD1
v_call: TRBV6-5

cdr3_aa: ASSGNSYEQY
cdr3_length: 10
j_call: TRBJ2-7
d_call: .
v_call: TRBV4-1

cdr3_aa: AWRPGTVMNTEAF
cdr3_length: 13
j_call: TRBJ1-1
d_call: .
v_call: TRBV30

cdr3_aa: ASSKDRGGEQY
cdr3_length: 11
j_call: TRBJ2-7
d_call: TRBD1
v_call: TRBV7-7

cdr3_aa: SAERFMNTEAF
cdr3_length: 11
j_call: TRBJ1-1
d_call: .
v_call: TRBV20-1

cdr3_aa: SVMTGPNTEAF
cdr3_length: 11
j_call: TRBJ1-1
d_call: .
v_call: TRBV29-1

cdr3_aa: ASRIQQGYGYT
cdr3_length: 11
j_call: TRBJ1-2
d_call: .
v_call: TRBV6-2/TRBV6-3

cdr3_aa: ASSRGRTYNEQF
cdr3_length: 12
j_call: TRBJ2-1
d_call: .
v_call: TRBV7-9

cdr3_aa: ASSWGTGGIFTGELF
cdr3_length: 15
j_call: TRBJ2-2
d_call: TRBD1
v_call: TRBV5-5

cdr3_aa: ASSLEQGAFTGLNSPLH
cdr3_length: 17
j_call: TRBJ1-6
d_call: .
v_call: TRBV7-6

cdr3_aa: SVERLRTGAYEQY
cdr3_length: 13
j_call: TRBJ2-7
d_call: TRBD1
v_call: TRBV29-1

cdr3_aa: AWGRQGEETQY
cdr3_length: 11
j_call: TRBJ2-5
d_call: TRBD1
v_call: TRBV30

cdr3_aa: ASQLGLAWYTQY
cdr3_length: 12
j_call: TRBJ2-3
d_call: TRBD2
v_call: TRBV6-2/TRBV6-3

cdr3_aa: ASSQEPETDTQY
cdr3_length: 12
j_call: TRBJ2-3
d_call: .
v_call: TRBV4-3

cdr3_aa: GAGTLAIYNEQF
cdr3_length: 12
j_call: TRBJ2-1
d_call: .
v_call: TRBV20-1

cdr3_aa: ASSEGSFDAKNIQY
cdr3_length: 14
j_call: TRBJ2-4
d_call: .
v_call: TRBV6-1

cdr3_aa: SVETGVEEKLF
cdr3_length: 11
j_call: TRBJ1-4
d_call: TRBD1
v_call: TRBV29-1

cdr3_aa: ASSSWDRNYGYT
cdr3_length: 12
j_call: TRBJ1-2
d_call: TRBD1
v_call: TRBV7-9

cdr3_aa: SARLGSQETQY
cdr3_length: 11
j_call: TRBJ2-5
d_call: .
v_call: TRBV20-1

cdr3_aa: ASSHNRGDYGYT
cdr3_length: 12
j_call: TRBJ1-2
d_call: TRBD1
v_call: TRBV23-1